This TCR beta chain came from a study of cytomegalovirus exposure and HLA in healthy donors. General study results and limits: The study found most TCR sequences rare, yet found some public TCRs in many donors. Reportedly, diagnosis of cytomegalovirus status by the classifier showed high specificity and sensitivity.

There are 14 residues in the CDR3. The germline V gene has CDR1 MNHNS and CDR2 SASEGT. After removal of 11 bases from V and 4 bases from J, the junction contained 6 bases not matched to a gene. The donors were members of the validation cohort, which comprised about 120 subjects and was separate from the first cohort of 730 or so subjects. The assay was immunoSEQ multiplex PCR, and TCRdb's table has in-frame clones only and misses some. In the table there are tens of thousands of clones, over 80% of which are singletons. With regard to this clone: What it binds is unknown.

This receptor was taken from a man younger than 45 in good health and CMV-seronegative. V usage is TRBV6-1 and J usage is TRBJ2-3; 13 bases are shared with TRBD2. Sequencing was performed on PBMCs. DNA of the CDR3: TGTGCCGGAGGACTAGCGGGAGACGCAGATACGCAGTATTTT. The encoded protein is CAGGLAGDADTQYF.